A single sample gave rise to the 22 T cell receptor beta chains below, sequenced in a study of T cell repertoires in cytomegalovirus infection. Each CDR3 protein is one row after TCRdb ran MiXCR on the reads. The data show about 180,000 distinct CDR3 sequences, with about a sixth seen just once and approximately 25% held by the top ten. Sequencing was carried out using CD8+ T cells from PBMCs. The receptors shown here come from a human donor in good health (CMV status not recorded). Some clones in this sample may be carry-over from other donors' samples.

This chain uses TRBV19 with TRBJ2-1; D is possibly TRBD1 or TRBD2 (5 bases each). The CDR3 runs 11 residues. Germline values: CDR1 LNHDA, CDR2 SQIVND (reference sequence). Deletions cut 11 bases from V and 7 bases from J, with 12 bases between. The CDR3 is CAGGFGNEQFF. The CDR3 region has the DNA TGTGCCGGGGGTTTCGGGAATGAGCAGTTCTTC. Filled out from reference TRBV19 and TRBJ2-1, the complete variable domain reads DGGITQSPKYLFRKEGQNVTLSCEQNLNHDAMYWYRQDPGQGLRLIYYSQIVNDFQKGDIAEGYSVSREKKESFPLTVTSAQKNPTAFYLCAGGFGNEQFFGPGTRLTVL.

This clonotype was found a few times. V usage is TRBV7-9 and J usage is TRBJ1-1; no firm D call. Germline V lookup: CDR1 SEHNR, CDR2 FQNEAQ (reference sequence). This CDR3 spans 12 amino acids. With 2 bases removed from V and 4 bases from J, the gap between germline ends came to 5 bases. This CDR3 is CASSLKGTEAFF. CDR3 bases: TGTGCCAGCAGCTTAAAGGGCACTGAAGCTTTCTTT.

This chain joins TRBV2 and TRBJ1-2; 7 bases fit TRBD1. Trimming removed 7 bases from V and 4 bases from J; junction bases left unmatched: 15. Germline assignment: CDR1 SNHLY and CDR2 FYNNEI. The CDR3 is 16 amino acids. CDR3 sequence: CASIGLRQGRSYGYTF. CDR3 in DNA: TGTGCCAGCATAGGACTAAGACAGGGAAGATCCTATGGCTACACCTTC. Together with reference TRBV2 and TRBJ1-2, the CDR3 gives the full variable domain: EPEVTQTPSHQVTQMGQEVILRCVPISNHLYFYWYRQILGQKVEFLVSFYNNEISEKSEIFDDQFSVERPDGSNFTLKIRSTKLEDSAMYFCASIGLRQGRSYGYTFGSGTRLTVV.

The chain recombines TRBV7-8 with TRBJ2-1; TRBD2 matches 9 bases. Trimming took 6 bases from V and 8 from J; bases not matched to a gene: 8. The germline V gene encodes CDR1 SGHVS and CDR2 FQNEAQ. CDR3 length: 14 amino acids. Here the CDR3 reads CASRISGGIDEQFF. As DNA, the CDR3 is TGTGCCAGCAGGATCAGCGGGGGGATTGATGAGCAGTTCTTC.

V and J are TRBV29-1 and TRBJ2-2; 7 nucleotides line up with TRBD1. The CDR3 totals 14 residues. The V gene's germline CDR1 is SQVTM and CDR2 ANQGSEA. V lost 4 bases to trimming and J lost 5 bases; unmatched junction nucleotides: 7. This CDR3 reads CSVVSGGITGELFF. The CDR3 nucleotides are TGCAGCGTTGTGTCAGGGGGAATAACCGGGGAGCTGTTTTTT.

V usage is TRBV29-1 and J usage is TRBJ1-1, with D maybe TRBD1 (6 bases). CDR1 is SQVTM and CDR2 is ANQGSEA in the germline V gene. The CDR3 runs 13 residues. V lost 6 bases, J lost 0 bases, and 11 bases lay in between. The CDR3 coding sequence is TGCAGCGTCGGCGGGGGGCTGAACACTGAAGCTTTCTTT. Amino acids: CSVGGGLNTEAFF.

The V gene is TRBV20-1, the J gene TRBJ1-1; D gene uncertain. This CDR3 spans 13 amino acids. Germline V lookup: CDR1 DFQATT, CDR2 SNEGSKA (reference sequence). The V end lost 0 bases, the J end lost 2 bases, and 7 bases lay between the germline ends. CDR3 residues: CSARDRVNTEAFF. The CDR3 DNA sequence: TGCAGTGCTAGAGACAGAGTAAACACTGAAGCTTTCTTT.

This sequence joins TRBV6-1 and TRBJ1-4, with TRBD1 matching 9 bases. This CDR3 contains 16 residues. The germline CDR1 and CDR2 sequences are MNHNS and SASEGT. V was clipped by 7 bases and J by 5 bases; unmatched bases: 11. The CDR3 DNA is TGTGCCAGCACCCCAACAGCGGGACAGGGAAATGAAAAACTGTTTTTT. This gives the protein CASTPTAGQGNEKLFF.

This clonotype has only a few counts. The gene calls are TRBV6-2 or TRBV6-3 and TRBJ2-1, with 7 bases fitting TRBD1. CDR3 size: 15 residues. In germline, CDR1 is MNHEY, CDR2 SVGEGT. V trimming: 0 bases; J trimming: 2 bases; junction bases outside the gene matches: 1. The CDR3 region has the DNA TGTGCCAGCAGTTACTCGACAGGGACCTACAATGAGCAGTTCTTC. Residues: CASSYSTGTYNEQFF.

This clonotype was counted only a few times. The rearrangement joins TRBV6-6 to TRBJ1-2; D unresolved. V was clipped by 2 bases and J by 4 bases, with 20 bases between them. Germline loops: CDR1 MNHNY, CDR2 SVGAGI (reference sequence). The CDR3 contains 17 residues. CDR3: CASSYVPGGGSTYGYTF. CDR3 in DNA: TGTGCCAGCAGTTACGTTCCGGGAGGAGGGTCCACCTATGGCTACACCTTC.

This clonotype was detected only a few times. The rearrangement uses TRBV12-3 or TRBV12-4 and TRBJ1-1; D is unclear. V lost 1 base, J lost 6 bases, and 9 bases lay in between. The length of the CDR3 is 13 residues. CDR3 in amino acids: CASSLGTGAEAFF. The CDR3 DNA is TGTGCCAGCAGTTTAGGGACTGGGGCTGAAGCTTTCTTT.

This clonotype was counted between two and nine times. V gene TRBV28 combines with J gene TRBJ2-7; a weak D match, TRBD2 (5 bases). Germline CDR1 and CDR2: MDHEN and SYDVKM. This CDR3 region has 13 residues. V lost 7 bases, J lost 1 base, and 11 bases lay in between. CDR3 region: CASTLTGSYEQYF. DNA for the CDR3: TGTGCCAGCACTCTGACGGGGTCCTACGAGCAGTACTTC.

This clonotype was detected a few times. The rearrangement links TRBV7-2 to TRBJ2-3, with D tentatively TRBD2 (6 bases). The length of the CDR3 is 15 residues. Trimming removed 5 bases from V and 5 bases from J, with 17 bases in between. CDR1 is SGHTA, CDR2 FQGNSA, per germline. Written as DNA, the CDR3 is TGTGCCAGCAGCATAGAACTAGCAGGCAAAGATACGCAGTATTTT. This translates into CASSIELAGKDTQYF.

The sample holds many counts of this clonotype. The V call is TRBV7-8, the J call TRBJ2-1, with TRBD2 identical over 9 bases. V was clipped by 4 bases and J by 8 bases; unmatched bases: 12. The CDR3 runs 16 residues. Germline assignment: CDR1 SGHVS and CDR2 FQNEAQ. CDR3 in amino acids: CASSSSIAGGPYEQFF. The CDR3 bases are TGTGCCAGCAGCTCTAGCATTGCGGGGGGGCCCTATGAGCAGTTCTTC.

The CDR3 protein is CASSQATEGTESKLFF. The CDR3 DNA reads as TGCGCCAGCAGCCAAGCTACTGAGGGGACGGAGTCTAAACTGTTTTTT. The rearrangement links TRBV4-3 to TRBJ1-4, with D perhaps TRBD1 (5 bases). Germline V gene lookup returns CDR1 LGHNA and CDR2 YSLEER. V lost 1 base and J lost 11, with 20 bases in between. The CDR3 consists of 16 residues.

The chain has TRBV30 and TRBJ2-5; no clear D. V was cut by 2 bases and J by 4 bases, with 11 bases left in between. Germline V gives CDR1 GTSNPN, CDR2 SVGIG (reference sequence). This CDR3 comprises 13 residues. CDR3 residues: CAWSTEGLETQYF. In DNA, the CDR3 is TGTGCCTGGAGTACAGAAGGCCTAGAGACCCAGTACTTC.

This clonotype has only a few counts. The J gene is TRBJ2-1, the V gene TRBV6-2 or TRBV6-3, with no clear D. Trimming stripped 4 bases from V and 0 bases from J, with 10 bases between. This CDR3 is 15 amino acids long. Germline CDR1 reads MNHEY; CDR2 reads SVGEGT. CDR3 DNA: TGTGCCAGCAGTTTACTCCCGAGCTCCTACAATGAGCAGTTCTTC. Translated, it gives CASSLLPSSYNEQFF.

The CDR3, as DNA: TGTGCCAGCAGGATCGGGACCGCCTACAATGAGCAGTTCTTC. It codes for CASRIGTAYNEQFF. The chain carries TRBV6-2 or TRBV6-3 and TRBJ2-1; D tentatively reads TRBD1 or TRBD2 (5 bases each). The CDR3 totals 14 residues. Per germline, CDR1 MNHEY and CDR2 SVGEGT. V lost 6 bases and J lost 2, with 11 bases in between.

This clonotype has more than one count but fewer than ten. This chain joins TRBV19 and TRBJ2-7, with D possibly matching TRBD1 (6 bases). This CDR3 has 15 amino acids. From germline, CDR1 is LNHDA and CDR2 SQIVND (reference sequence). V gave up 4 bases and J gave up 0 bases, with 13 bases separating them. The chain's CDR3 is CASSSSTGFSYEQYF. CDR3 sequence (DNA): TGTGCCAGTAGTAGTAGCACAGGGTTCTCCTACGAGCAGTACTTC.

This clonotype was counted only a few times. CDR3 in DNA: TGCAGCGTTGAAGAAGAAACGGGGGGGCCGGACGAGCAGTACTTC. It specifies CSVEEETGGPDEQYF. This rearrangement joins TRBV29-1 to TRBJ2-7, with TRBD2 matching 8 bases. V lost 0 bases and J lost 5; bases outside the gene matches: 9. This CDR3 contains 15 residues. CDR1 and CDR2 from the germline V gene are SQVTM and ANQGSEA.

This rearrangement joins TRBV6-2 or TRBV6-3 to TRBJ2-3; D remains ambiguous. In germline, CDR1 is MNHEY, CDR2 SVGEGT. This CDR3 is 11 amino acids long. Trimming cost V 2 bases and J 10 bases, with 7 bases left between them. The CDR3 sequence is CASSYSHAQYF. The CDR3 coding sequence is TGTGCCAGCAGTTACAGCCACGCGCAGTATTTT.

This chain connects TRBV2 to TRBJ1-5; 8 nucleotides line up with TRBD1. This CDR3 is 17 amino acids long. V gave up 4 bases and J gave up 0 bases; unmatched junction bases: 8. Germline assignment: CDR1 SNHLY and CDR2 FYNNEI. CDR3 sequence: CASSGADRGVSNQPQHF. CDR3 in DNA: TGTGCCAGCAGTGGAGCTGACAGGGGAGTTAGCAATCAGCCCCAGCATTTT.